This entry concerns a single T cell receptor (beta chain). The record originates from a study of control samples from healthy donors and cancer patients. Clones were read by immunoSEQ multiplex PCR, and TCRdb kept only the in-frame ones, dropping some. This repertoire includes some 180,000 clones. The germline gives CDR1 SGHNT, CDR2 YENEEA. The CDR3 is 18 amino acids. The trim removed 5 bases at V and 2 bases at J, leaving 7 bases unmatched. Sequencing was performed on blood. This receptor was taken from a woman younger than 45 in good health. The J gene is TRBJ2-6, the V gene TRBV11-3; TRBD1 matches at 12 bases. The CDR3 loop reads CASSPGQGAPTGANVLTF. In DNA form, the CDR3 reads TGTGCCAGCAGCCCGGGACAGGGGGCGCCGACTGGGGCCAACGTCCTGACTTTC.